A selection of T cell receptor beta chains follows, all from one sample in a study of blood T cell repertoires in COVID-19. Sequencing was performed with immunoSEQ multiplex PCR; in TCRdb, only in-frame clones are kept and a portion is missing. The sample holds approximately 260,000 clones, about 89% seen once. Sequenced input: PBMCs or T cells enriched from blood (not recorded which). The receptors originated from a woman between 18 and 29 years old who had recovered from COVID-19. Each CDR3 is given without its conserved first and last residue. The order of the fields is clone size, V gene, J gene, CDR3 protein. Where a row states a size, it is once, few, many or the class of an expanded clone; other rows omit it.

>NA|TRBV5-4|TRBJ1-2
ASSSPGQEPYGYT
>NA|TRBV4-1|TRBJ1-5
ASSQEYGLGPSNQPQH
>NA|TRBV7-2|TRBJ2-3
ASSPRGGSTDTQY
>NA|TRBV3-1/TRBV3-2|TRBJ2-7
ASSQLSGTGVREQY
>NA|TRBV7-6|TRBJ2-1
ASSLGTRDNEQF
>NA|TRBV14|TRBJ2-7
ASSPHLDSSEQY
>NA|TRBV5-1|TRBJ1-1
ASSSQSSTEAF
>NA|TRBV7-9|TRBJ1-1
ASSLGGAEAF
>NA|TRBV7-2|TRBJ2-1
ASSLVGGTHNEQF
>NA|TRBV19|TRBJ1-2
ASSTDRGSYGYT
>NA|TRBV29-1|TRBJ2-1
SVKLAGGPNEQF
>NA|TRBV5-4|TRBJ1-2
ASSTQGTGGVSGGYT
>NA|TRBV12-5|TRBJ1-6
ASGPPLDHSPLH
>NA|TRBV21-1|TRBJ2-7
ASSKVRREGQHEQY
>NA|TRBV27|TRBJ2-1
ASSSSGSYNEQF
>once|TRBV7-3|TRBJ2-1
ASSLSTSGGSSYNEQF
>NA|TRBV6-5|TRBJ1-2
ASSFGNYGYT
>NA|TRBV12-3/TRBV12-4|TRBJ2-1
ASSFQGTEEQF
>NA|TRBV7-8|TRBJ2-5
ASSREIQETQY
>NA|TRBV7-2|TRBJ2-1
ASSPPGLRGNEQF
>NA|TRBV4-3|TRBJ1-1
ASSQDSGTEAF
>NA|TRBV7-6|TRBJ1-2
ASSLGRTGLGYT
>NA|TRBV7-9|TRBJ2-3
ASSLSGGSGTDTQY
>NA|TRBV5-1|TRBJ1-6
ASSPGNQVGGSPLH
>NA|TRBV6-5|TRBJ2-7
ASSNQGYEQY
>NA|TRBV19|TRBJ2-2
ASSLRQGGSGNTGELF
>NA|TRBV2|TRBJ2-5
ASSDILAGETQY
>NA|TRBV9|TRBJ1-1
ASSVDGGVNTEAF
>NA|TRBV2|TRBJ2-5
ASSQEHQETQY
>few|TRBV5-1|TRBJ2-2
ASNNGQTNTGELF
>NA|TRBV6-5|TRBJ1-2
ASSYSRPRQGYGYT
>NA|TRBV16|TRBJ1-4
ASSPEVRLDEKLF
>NA|TRBV21-1|TRBJ1-3
ASSKRTEDSGNTIY
>NA|TRBV7-9|TRBJ1-1
ATRTGGFPEAF
>NA|TRBV5-4|TRBJ1-2
ASSLETGWENGYT
>NA|TRBV7-3|TRBJ2-1
ASSPKGEGRLEQF
>NA|TRBV5-1|TRBJ1-1
ASSSDREAF
>NA|TRBV3-1/TRBV3-2|TRBJ2-1
ASSQERLAGIRNEQF
>NA|TRBV11-1|TRBJ1-1
ASSLGTGNTEAF
>NA|TRBV2|TRBJ2-2
ASSGDTGELF
>NA|TRBV9|TRBJ1-1
ASSVGYMNTEAF
>once|TRBV11-2|TRBJ1-1
AVPGANTEAF
>NA|TRBV29-1|TRBJ1-2
SVGGAGYGYT
>NA|TRBV28|TRBJ1-2
ASSLTGLYGYT
>NA|TRBV24-1|TRBJ1-2
ATSDTGRSYGYT
>NA|TRBV10-3|TRBJ2-7
AISESGGRASYEQY
>NA|TRBV5-1|TRBJ2-3
ASSLEAGATDTQY
>NA|TRBV29-1|TRBJ1-1
SVGAGWGMNTEAF
>NA|TRBV3-1/TRBV3-2|TRBJ1-2
ASSPRRDYGYT
>NA|TRBV28|TRBJ1-1
ASRSTSVVTEAF